This TCR beta chain was sequenced in a study of early T cells in non-severe SARS-CoV-2 infection. This clonotype was seen many times. Between the trimmed V and J ends, which lost 3 bases and 10 bases, there was a span of 9 bases. Germline values: CDR1 MNHNS, CDR2 SASEGT. The CDR3 totals 11 residues. TCRdb ran MiXCR on the 5' RACE reads and lists one entry per CDR3 protein. The repertoire holds about 64,000 distinct CDR3 sequences, with 18% as singletons. The source is an adult who was a healthcare worker with PCR-confirmed SARS-CoV-2 infection or an uninfected control (not recorded which). The chain joins TRBV6-1 to TRBJ1-1; D not certain. Here the sequenced sample was whole blood, taken at baseline. The CDR3 DNA reads TGTGCCAGCAGTGAGGTTGGCGGAGCTTTCTTT. Protein: CASSEVGGAFF.